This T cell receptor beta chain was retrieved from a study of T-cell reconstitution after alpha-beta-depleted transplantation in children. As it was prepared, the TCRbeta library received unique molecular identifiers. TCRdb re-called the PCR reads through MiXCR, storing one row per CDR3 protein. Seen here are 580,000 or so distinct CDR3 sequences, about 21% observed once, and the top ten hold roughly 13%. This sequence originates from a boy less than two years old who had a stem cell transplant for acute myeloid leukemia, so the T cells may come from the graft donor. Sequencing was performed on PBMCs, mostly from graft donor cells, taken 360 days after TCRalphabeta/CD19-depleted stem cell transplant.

CDR3 in amino acids: CASSQGPGVETQYF. DNA of the CDR3: TGTGCCAGCAGCCAGGGTCCAGGGGTGGAGACCCAGTACTTC. The gene calls are TRBV3-1 and TRBJ2-5, with TRBD1 as a possible D gene (6 bases). The V and J ends lost 3 bases and 5 bases respectively, with 13 bases between them. The germline V gene encodes CDR1 LGHDT and CDR2 YNNKEL (reference sequence). The CDR3 runs to 14 residues.